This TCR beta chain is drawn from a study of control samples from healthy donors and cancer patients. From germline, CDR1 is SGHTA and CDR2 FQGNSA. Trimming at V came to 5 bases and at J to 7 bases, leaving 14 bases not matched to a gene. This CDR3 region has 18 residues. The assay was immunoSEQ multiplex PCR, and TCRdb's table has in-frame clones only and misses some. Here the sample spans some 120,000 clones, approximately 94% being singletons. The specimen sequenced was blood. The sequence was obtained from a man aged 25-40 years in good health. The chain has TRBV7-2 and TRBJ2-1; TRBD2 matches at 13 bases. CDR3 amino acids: CASSQTSGGIPSWNEQFF. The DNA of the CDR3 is TGTGCCAGCAGCCAGACTAGCGGGGGGATCCCCTCGTGGAATGAGCAGTTCTTC.